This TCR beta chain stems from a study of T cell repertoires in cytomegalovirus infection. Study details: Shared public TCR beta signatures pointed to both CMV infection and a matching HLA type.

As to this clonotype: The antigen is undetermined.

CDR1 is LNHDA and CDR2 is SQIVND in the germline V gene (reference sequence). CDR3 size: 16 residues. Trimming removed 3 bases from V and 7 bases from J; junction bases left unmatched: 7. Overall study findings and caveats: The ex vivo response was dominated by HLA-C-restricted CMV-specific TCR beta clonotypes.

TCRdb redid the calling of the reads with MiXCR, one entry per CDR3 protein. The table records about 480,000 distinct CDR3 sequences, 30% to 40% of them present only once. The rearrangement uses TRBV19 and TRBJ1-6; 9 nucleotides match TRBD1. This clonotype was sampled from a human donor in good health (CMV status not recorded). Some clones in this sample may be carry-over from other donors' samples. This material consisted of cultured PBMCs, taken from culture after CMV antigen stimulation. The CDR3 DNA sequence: TGTGCCAGTAGTATTACAACAGGGGGCGGGAATTCACCCCTCCACTTT. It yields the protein CASSITTGGGNSPLHF.